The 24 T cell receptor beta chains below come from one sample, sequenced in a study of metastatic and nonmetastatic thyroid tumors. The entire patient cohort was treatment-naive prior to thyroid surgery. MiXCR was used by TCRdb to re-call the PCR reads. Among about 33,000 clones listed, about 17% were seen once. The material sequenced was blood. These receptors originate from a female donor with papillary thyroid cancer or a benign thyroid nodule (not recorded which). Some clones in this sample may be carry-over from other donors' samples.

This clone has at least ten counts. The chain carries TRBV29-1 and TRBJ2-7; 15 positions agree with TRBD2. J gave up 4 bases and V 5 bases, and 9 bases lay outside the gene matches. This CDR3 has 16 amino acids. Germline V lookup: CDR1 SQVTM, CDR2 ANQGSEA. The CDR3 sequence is CSVFSGLAGGSYEQYF. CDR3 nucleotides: TGCAGCGTTTTCTCCGGACTAGCGGGAGGGTCATACGAGCAGTACTTC.

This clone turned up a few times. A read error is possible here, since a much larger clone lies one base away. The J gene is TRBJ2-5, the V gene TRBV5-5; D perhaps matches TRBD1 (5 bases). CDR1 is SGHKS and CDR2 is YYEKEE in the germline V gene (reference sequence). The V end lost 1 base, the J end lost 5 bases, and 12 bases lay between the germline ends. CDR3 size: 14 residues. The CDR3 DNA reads TGTGCCAGCAGCTTGTCTTGGGGCTCGGAGACCCAGTACTTC. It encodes CASSLSWGSETQYF.

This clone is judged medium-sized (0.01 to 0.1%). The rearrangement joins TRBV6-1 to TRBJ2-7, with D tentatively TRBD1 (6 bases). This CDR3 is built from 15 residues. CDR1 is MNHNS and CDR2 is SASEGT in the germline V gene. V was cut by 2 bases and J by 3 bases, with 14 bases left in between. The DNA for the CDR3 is TGTGCCAGCAGTGAAATCTGGGGGCGGGTCTACGAGCAGTACTTC. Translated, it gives CASSEIWGRVYEQYF.

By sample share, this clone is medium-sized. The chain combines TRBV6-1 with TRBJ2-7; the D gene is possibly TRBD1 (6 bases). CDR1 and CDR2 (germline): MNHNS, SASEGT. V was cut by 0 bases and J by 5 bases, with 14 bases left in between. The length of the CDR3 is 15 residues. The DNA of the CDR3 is TGTGCCAGCAGTGAAGCTGAACAGGGTGCGGACGAGCAGTACTTC. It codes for CASSEAEQGADEQYF.

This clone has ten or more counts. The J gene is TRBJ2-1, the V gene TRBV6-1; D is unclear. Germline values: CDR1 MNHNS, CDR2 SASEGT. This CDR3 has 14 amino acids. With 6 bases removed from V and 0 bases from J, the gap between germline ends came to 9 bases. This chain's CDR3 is CASRPVSSYNEQFF. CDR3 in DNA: TGTGCCAGCAGACCAGTTTCCTCCTACAATGAGCAGTTCTTC.

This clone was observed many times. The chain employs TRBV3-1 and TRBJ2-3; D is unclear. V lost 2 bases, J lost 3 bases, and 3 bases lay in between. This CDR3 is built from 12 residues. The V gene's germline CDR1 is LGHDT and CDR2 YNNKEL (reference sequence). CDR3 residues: CASSQRTDTQYF. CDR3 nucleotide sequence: TGTGCCAGCAGCCAAAGAACAGATACGCAGTATTTT.

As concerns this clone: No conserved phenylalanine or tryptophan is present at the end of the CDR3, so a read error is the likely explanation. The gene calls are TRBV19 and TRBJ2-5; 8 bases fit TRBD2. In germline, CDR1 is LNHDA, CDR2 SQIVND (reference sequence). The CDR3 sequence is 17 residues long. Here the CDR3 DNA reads TGTGCCAGTAGTGCCTCCCTCTTCGGGAGGGAACAAGAGTCCCAGTACTTA. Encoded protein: CASSASLFGREQESQYL.

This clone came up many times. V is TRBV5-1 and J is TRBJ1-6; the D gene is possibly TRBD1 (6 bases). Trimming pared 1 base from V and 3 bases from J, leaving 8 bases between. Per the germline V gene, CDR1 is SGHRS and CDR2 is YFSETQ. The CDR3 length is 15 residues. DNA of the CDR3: TGCGCCAGCAGCTTGCAAGGGGGCTATAATTCACCCCTCCACTTT. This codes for CASSLQGGYNSPLHF.

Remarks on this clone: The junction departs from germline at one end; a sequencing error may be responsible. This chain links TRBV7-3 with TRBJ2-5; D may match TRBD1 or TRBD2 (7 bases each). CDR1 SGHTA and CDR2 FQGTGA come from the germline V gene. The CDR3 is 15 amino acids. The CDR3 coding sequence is TGTGTCAGCAGCCCAGGGGGAGGGAGGCAAGAGACCCAGTACTTC. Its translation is CVSSPGGGRQETQYF. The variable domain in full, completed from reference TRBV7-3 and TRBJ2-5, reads GAGVSQTPSNKVTEKGKYVELRCDPISGHTALYWYRQSLGQGPEFLIYFQGTGAADDSGLPNDRFFAVRPEGSVSTLKIQRTERGDSAVYLCVSSPGGGRQETQYFGPGTRLLVL.

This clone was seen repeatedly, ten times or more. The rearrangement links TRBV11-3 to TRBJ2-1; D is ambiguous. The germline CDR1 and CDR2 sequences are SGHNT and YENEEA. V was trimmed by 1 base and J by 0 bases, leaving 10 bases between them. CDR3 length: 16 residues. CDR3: CASSLGPIYSYNEQFF. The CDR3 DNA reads TGTGCCAGCAGCTTAGGGCCTATCTACTCCTACAATGAGCAGTTCTTC.

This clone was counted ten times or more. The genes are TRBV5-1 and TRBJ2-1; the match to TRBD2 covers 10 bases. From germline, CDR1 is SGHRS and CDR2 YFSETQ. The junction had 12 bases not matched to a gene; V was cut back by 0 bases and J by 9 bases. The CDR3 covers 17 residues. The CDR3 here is CASSLDPASGGAGEQFF. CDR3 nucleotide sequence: TGCGCCAGCAGCTTGGACCCCGCGAGCGGGGGGGCCGGTGAGCAGTTCTTC.

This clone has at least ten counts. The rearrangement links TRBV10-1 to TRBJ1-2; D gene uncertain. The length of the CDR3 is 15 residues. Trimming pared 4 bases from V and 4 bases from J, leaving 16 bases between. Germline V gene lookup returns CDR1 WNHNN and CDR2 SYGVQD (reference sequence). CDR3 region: CASSGREGSPYGYTF. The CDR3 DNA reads TGCGCCAGCAGTGGCCGAGAAGGGTCCCCCTATGGCTACACCTTC.

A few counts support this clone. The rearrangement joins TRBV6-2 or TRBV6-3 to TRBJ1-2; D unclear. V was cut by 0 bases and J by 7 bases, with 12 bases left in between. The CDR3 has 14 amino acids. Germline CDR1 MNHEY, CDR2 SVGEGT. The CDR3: CASSYSSPSGGYTF. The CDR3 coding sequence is TGTGCCAGCAGTTACTCAAGTCCTTCGGGTGGCTACACCTTC.

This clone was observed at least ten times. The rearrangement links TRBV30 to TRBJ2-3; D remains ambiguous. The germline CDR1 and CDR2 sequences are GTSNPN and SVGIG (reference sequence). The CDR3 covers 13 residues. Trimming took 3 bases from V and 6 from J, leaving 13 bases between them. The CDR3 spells CAWSLGEVDTQYF. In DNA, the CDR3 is TGTGCCTGGAGCCTTGGCGAGGTGGATACGCAGTATTTT.

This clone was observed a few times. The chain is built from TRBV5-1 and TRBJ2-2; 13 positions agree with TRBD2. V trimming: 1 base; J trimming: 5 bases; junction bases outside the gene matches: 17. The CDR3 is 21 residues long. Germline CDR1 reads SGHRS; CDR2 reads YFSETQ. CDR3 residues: CASSLFGGAPGLAGKTGELFF. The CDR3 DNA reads TGCGCCAGCAGCTTGTTTGGGGGCGCCCCGGGACTAGCGGGGAAAACCGGGGAGCTGTTTTTT.

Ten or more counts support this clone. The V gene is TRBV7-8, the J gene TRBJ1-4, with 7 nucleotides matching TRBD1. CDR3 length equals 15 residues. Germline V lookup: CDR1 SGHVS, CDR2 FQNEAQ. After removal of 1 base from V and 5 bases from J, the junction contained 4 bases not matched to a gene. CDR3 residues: CASSLGGGGNEKLFF. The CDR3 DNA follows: TGTGCCAGCAGCTTAGGGGGAGGGGGCAATGAAAAACTGTTTTTT.

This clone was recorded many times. CDR3 amino acids: CASSLEGTGRVTQYF. Written as DNA, the CDR3 is TGCGCCAGCAGCTTGGAGGGGACAGGGAGGGTTACGCAGTATTTT. The chain employs TRBV5-1 and TRBJ2-3; 9 bases match TRBD1. The germline CDR1 and CDR2 sequences are SGHRS and YFSETQ. The CDR3 runs to 15 residues. V was clipped by 0 bases and J by 8 bases; unmatched bases: 7.

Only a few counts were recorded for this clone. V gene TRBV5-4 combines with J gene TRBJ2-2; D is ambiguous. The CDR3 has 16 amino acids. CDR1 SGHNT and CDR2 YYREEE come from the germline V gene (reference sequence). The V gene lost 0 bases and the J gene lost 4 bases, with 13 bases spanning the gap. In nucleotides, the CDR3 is TGTGCCAGCAGCTTGGATTATGACACGGGCACCGGGGAGCTGTTTTTT. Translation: CASSLDYDTGTGELFF.

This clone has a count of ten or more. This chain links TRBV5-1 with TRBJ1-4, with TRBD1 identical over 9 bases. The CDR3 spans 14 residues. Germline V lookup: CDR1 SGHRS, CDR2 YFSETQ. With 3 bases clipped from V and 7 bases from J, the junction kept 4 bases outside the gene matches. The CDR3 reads CASSSGQGGEKLFF. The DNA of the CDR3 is TGCGCCAGCAGCTCGGGACAGGGTGGTGAAAAACTGTTTTTT.

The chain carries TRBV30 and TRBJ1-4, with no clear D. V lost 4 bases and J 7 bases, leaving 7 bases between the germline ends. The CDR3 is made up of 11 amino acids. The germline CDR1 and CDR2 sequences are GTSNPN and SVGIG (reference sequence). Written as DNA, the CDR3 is TGTGCCTGGACCCCCAGTGAAAAACTGTTTTTT. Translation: CAWTPSEKLFF.

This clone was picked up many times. CDR3 region: CASSLGAGRDTEAFF. In nucleotides, the CDR3 is TGTGCCAGCAGCCTTGGTGCAGGACGGGACACTGAAGCTTTCTTT. The chain joins TRBV5-5 to TRBJ1-1; no clear D. The germline V gene has CDR1 SGHKS and CDR2 YYEKEE (reference sequence). This CDR3 spans 15 amino acids. With 4 bases removed from V and 3 bases from J, the gap between germline ends came to 16 bases. The whole variable domain, filled in from reference TRBV5-5 and TRBJ1-1, reads DAGVTQSPTHLIKTRGQQVTLRCSPISGHKSVSWYQQVLGQGPQFIFQYYEKEERGRGNFPDRFSARQFPNYSSELNVNALLLGDSALYLCASSLGAGRDTEAFFGQGTRLTVV.

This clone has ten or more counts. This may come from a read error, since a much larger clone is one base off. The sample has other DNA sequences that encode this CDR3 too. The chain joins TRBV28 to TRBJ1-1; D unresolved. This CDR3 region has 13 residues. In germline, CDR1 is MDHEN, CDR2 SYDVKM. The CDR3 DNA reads TGTGCCAGTTTTATCACGGGGAACACTGAGGCTTTCTTT. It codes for CASFITGNTEAFF.

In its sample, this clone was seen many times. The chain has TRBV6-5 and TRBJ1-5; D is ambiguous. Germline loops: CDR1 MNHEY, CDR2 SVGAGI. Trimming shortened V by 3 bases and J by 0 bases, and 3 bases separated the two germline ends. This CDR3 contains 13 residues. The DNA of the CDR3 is TGTGCCAGCAGTTATGGTAGCAATCAGCCCCAGCATTTT. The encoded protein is CASSYGSNQPQHF.

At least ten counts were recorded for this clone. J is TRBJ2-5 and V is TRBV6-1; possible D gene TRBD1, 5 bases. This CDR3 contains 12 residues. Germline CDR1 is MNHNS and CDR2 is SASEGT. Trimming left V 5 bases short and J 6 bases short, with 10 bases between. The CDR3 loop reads CASSTGRQTQYF. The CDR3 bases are TGTGCCAGCAGTACAGGACGGCAGACCCAGTACTTC.